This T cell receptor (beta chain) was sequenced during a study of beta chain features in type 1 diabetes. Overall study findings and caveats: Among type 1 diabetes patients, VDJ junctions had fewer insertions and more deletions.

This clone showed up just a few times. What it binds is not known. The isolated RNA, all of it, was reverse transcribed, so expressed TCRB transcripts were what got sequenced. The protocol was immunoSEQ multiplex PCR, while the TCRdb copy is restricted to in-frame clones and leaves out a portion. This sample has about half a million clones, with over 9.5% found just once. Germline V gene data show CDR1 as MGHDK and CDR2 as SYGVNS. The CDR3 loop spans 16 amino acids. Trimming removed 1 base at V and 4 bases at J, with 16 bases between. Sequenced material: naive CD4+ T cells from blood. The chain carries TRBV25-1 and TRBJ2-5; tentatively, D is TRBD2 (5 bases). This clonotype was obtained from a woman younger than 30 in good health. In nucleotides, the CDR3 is TGTGCCAGCAGTGAATTAGGTCTAAGAGGGCGAGAGACCCAGTACTTC. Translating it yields CASSELGLRGRETQYF.